These T cell receptor beta chains were read from a single sample in a study of early T cells in non-severe SARS-CoV-2 infection. TCRdb ran MiXCR on the 5' RACE reads and lists one entry per CDR3 protein. The repertoire includes more than 50,000 distinct CDR3 sequences, roughly 12% of them detected once, and about 2.5% sits in the top ten. The sample consisted of whole blood, taken at baseline. The receptors come from an adult who was a healthcare worker with PCR-confirmed SARS-CoV-2 infection or an uninfected control (not recorded which). Each CDR3 is given with its conserved first and last residue. D genes are given only for firm matches. Some rows have no size entry. The others give once, few or many, or a class for an expanded clone.

V: TRBV12-3/TRBV12-4
J: TRBJ2-1
D: TRBD2
size: few
DNA: TGTGCCAGCAGCCCTGGCGGGAGAGGCACCTACAATGAGCAGTTCTTC
CDR3: CASSPGGRGTYNEQFF

V: TRBV18
J: TRBJ1-2
D: TRBD1
size: many
DNA: TGTGCCAGCTCACCAGGACAGGAAGCTAACTATGGCTACACCTTC
CDR3: CASSPGQEANYGYTF

V: TRBV5-1
J: TRBJ2-3
D: TRBD1
size: few
DNA: TGCGCCAGCAGCACGGGGACAGGGGGAGATACGCAGTATTTT
CDR3: CASSTGTGGDTQYF

V: TRBV10-3
J: TRBJ1-1
D: TRBD1
size: NA
DNA: TGTGCCATCAGTGGTCCCCAATCCACAGGGGAGGCTTTCTTT
CDR3: CAISGPQSTGEAFF

V: TRBV7-2
J: TRBJ1-4
D: TRBD1
size: NA
DNA: TGTGCCAGCAGGCTCCAGGGGGGGCTTAATGAAAAACTGTTTTTT
CDR3: CASRLQGGLNEKLFF

V: TRBV3-1
J: TRBJ2-7
D: NA
size: many
DNA: TGTGCCAGCAGCCAAGACGGCGGGACGCCCTACGAGCAGTACTTC
CDR3: CASSQDGGTPYEQYF

V: TRBV10-3
J: TRBJ2-1
D: TRBD2
size: many
DNA: TGTGCCATCTCCGCCGGGACTAGCGGGAGTCGCAACAATGAGCAGTTCTTC
CDR3: CAISAGTSGSRNNEQFF

V: TRBV6-6
J: TRBJ1-6
D: NA
size: few
DNA: TGTGCCAGCACCACGGGGGTAACGCATTCACCCCTCCACTTT
CDR3: CASTTGVTHSPLHF

V: TRBV11-2
J: TRBJ2-7
D: NA
size: many
DNA: TGTGCCAGCAGCCCGGGACTTAGGATTTACGAGCAGTACTTC
CDR3: CASSPGLRIYEQYF

V: TRBV20-1
J: TRBJ1-5
D: TRBD1
size: many
DNA: TGCAGTGTCCCGGGACAGGGGGCGCCGGGCAATCAGCCCCAGCATTTT
CDR3: CSVPGQGAPGNQPQHF

V: TRBV27
J: TRBJ1-2
D: TRBD1
size: NA
DNA: TGTGCCAGCAGTATACAAGGGACAGATGGCTACACCTTC
CDR3: CASSIQGTDGYTF

V: TRBV7-9
J: TRBJ1-4
D: NA
size: few
DNA: TGTGCCAGCAGCTTAGTTCCACGGTCGCAGGAAAAACTGTTTTTT
CDR3: CASSLVPRSQEKLFF

V: TRBV7-9
J: TRBJ1-4
D: NA
size: few
DNA: TGTGCCAGCAGCAACCGACCCCAAGGCGTTGAAAAACTGTTTTTT
CDR3: CASSNRPQGVEKLFF

V: TRBV6-4
J: TRBJ1-2
D: NA
size: few
DNA: TGTGCCAGCAGTGACTCAGGCGGCTATGGCTACACCTTC
CDR3: CASSDSGGYGYTF

V: TRBV5-1
J: TRBJ2-5
D: NA
size: few
DNA: TGCGCCAGCAGCTTGGAACGGAGAAACCAAGAGACCCAGTACTTC
CDR3: CASSLERRNQETQYF

V: TRBV28
J: TRBJ1-1
D: TRBD1
size: few
DNA: TGTGCCAGCAGTTACAGGGGTCTTTTGAACACTGAAGCTTTCTTT
CDR3: CASSYRGLLNTEAFF

V: TRBV6-5
J: TRBJ1-2
D: NA
size: NA
DNA: TGTGCCAGCAGTCGGACCCTAGCTAACTATGGCTACACCTTC
CDR3: CASSRTLANYGYTF

V: TRBV5-5
J: TRBJ2-1
D: NA
size: NA
DNA: TGTGCCAGCAGCTGGGGTGTCGAGCAGTTCTTC
CDR3: CASSWGVEQFF

V: TRBV6-2/TRBV6-3
J: TRBJ1-5
D: NA
size: NA
DNA: TGTGCCAGCAGTTACTCCTTACTTCGGGGCACAAATCAGCCCCAGCATTTT
CDR3: CASSYSLLRGTNQPQHF

V: TRBV19
J: TRBJ2-1
D: TRBD2
size: many
DNA: TGTGCCAGTAGGGCGGGAGCGATCAATGAGCAGTTCTTC
CDR3: CASRAGAINEQFF

V: TRBV7-9
J: TRBJ2-1
D: TRBD1
size: few
DNA: TGTGCCAGCAAGGACAGGGGGCTGGACTCGCATCCCAATGAGCAGTTCTTC
CDR3: CASKDRGLDSHPNEQFF

V: TRBV7-2
J: TRBJ2-3
D: NA
size: many
DNA: TGTGCCAGCAGCTGGCGCCCGGATACGCAGTATTTT
CDR3: CASSWRPDTQYF

V: TRBV28
J: TRBJ1-3
D: TRBD1
size: few
DNA: TGTGCCAGCAGTGCCAACCCGACACCGACAGGGGCTGGAAACACCATATATTTT
CDR3: CASSANPTPTGAGNTIYF

V: TRBV6-5
J: TRBJ1-5
D: NA
size: NA
DNA: TGTGCCAGCGGACGGAATAGCAATCAGCCCCAGCATTTT
CDR3: CASGRNSNQPQHF

V: TRBV10-3
J: TRBJ1-1
D: NA
size: few
DNA: TGTGCCATCAGTTCCAACACTGAAGCTTTCTTT
CDR3: CAISSNTEAFF

V: TRBV11-2
J: TRBJ2-1
D: NA
size: few
DNA: TGTGCCAGCAGCTTATCCAGGGGCAGCTCGGTCAATGAGCAGTTCTTC
CDR3: CASSLSRGSSVNEQFF

V: TRBV20-1
J: TRBJ1-5
D: NA
size: few
DNA: TGCAGTGCTAGAGTGGGCACCCCTTATAGCAATCAGCCCCAGCATTTT
CDR3: CSARVGTPYSNQPQHF

V: TRBV19
J: TRBJ1-1
D: NA
size: many
DNA: TGTGCCAGCCAGGTTGGGGCTAACACTGAAGCTTTCTTT
CDR3: CASQVGANTEAFF

V: TRBV7-9
J: TRBJ2-4
D: NA
size: many
DNA: TGTGCCAGCAGCTTAGTAGCAGGGTTTATAAACATTCAGTACTTC
CDR3: CASSLVAGFINIQYF

V: TRBV10-1
J: TRBJ2-3
D: TRBD2
size: few
DNA: TGCGCCAGCAGTGGGGGCGTTAGCGGGGCCTCAGATACGCAGTATTTT
CDR3: CASSGGVSGASDTQYF